These 23 T cell receptor beta chains originate from one sample sequenced in a study of blood T cell repertoires in COVID-19. TCRdb keeps only in-frame clones here, not all; method: immunoSEQ multiplex PCR. The table has 220,000 or so clones, roughly 80% seen once. The sequenced material came from peripheral blood. The receptor source for this set is an older woman with acute or convalescent COVID-19.

The CDR3 loop reads CASSLPGLTETQYF. CDR3 bases: TGTGCCAGCAGCTTACCGGGACTAACGGAGACCCAGTACTTC. The chain employs TRBV7-9 and TRBJ2-5; 7 bases map to TRBD2. The CDR3 contains 14 residues. The V gene end was trimmed by 2 bases and the J gene end by 5 bases; junction bases not matched to a gene: 5. Looked up from germline, CDR1 is SEHNR and CDR2 is FQNEAQ (reference sequence).

This clone has a single count. The chain links TRBV9 to TRBJ1-5, with D perhaps matching TRBD1 (5 bases). Germline CDR1 and CDR2: SGDLS and YYNGEE. Between the trimmed V and J ends, which lost 5 bases and 0 bases, there was a span of 12 bases. The CDR3 loop spans 15 amino acids. The CDR3 here is CASSDDRNSNQPQHF. In DNA, the CDR3 is TGTGCCAGCAGTGACGACAGAAATAGCAATCAGCCCCAGCATTTT.

This sequence joins TRBV5-1 and TRBJ1-5; D possibly corresponds to TRBD1 (5 bases). CDR3 length: 16 residues. Between the trimmed V and J ends, which lost 0 bases and 1 base, there was a span of 11 bases. Germline CDR1 and CDR2: SGHRS and YFSETQ. In DNA, the CDR3 is TGCGCCAGCAGCTTGGAATCAGGGCCCAGCAATCAGCCCCAGCATTTT. Translating it yields CASSLESGPSNQPQHF.

This chain joins TRBV7-9 and TRBJ2-5, with 7 bases aligning to TRBD1. V shed 6 bases and J 4 bases; nucleotides not matched to a gene: 11. The CDR3 covers 15 residues. From germline, CDR1 is SEHNR and CDR2 FQNEAQ (reference sequence). The CDR3 here is CASSLQGERLETQYF. The CDR3 region has the DNA TGTGCCAGCAGTCTCCAGGGGGAGCGGCTAGAGACCCAGTACTTC. Based on the CDR3 plus reference TRBV7-9 and TRBJ2-5, the full variable domain is DTGVSQNPRHKITKRGQNVTFRCDPISEHNRLYWYRQTLGQGPEFLTYFQNEAQLEKSRLLSDRFSAERPKGSFSTLEIQRTEQGDSAMYLCASSLQGERLETQYFGPGTRLLVL.

The chain joins TRBV5-1 to TRBJ1-1, with D unresolved. The CDR3 runs to 15 residues. CDR1 SGHRS and CDR2 YFSETQ come from the germline V gene. V dropped 0 bases and J dropped 4 bases, with 13 bases sitting between them. CDR3: CASSLVRSAGTEAFF. CDR3 sequence (DNA): TGCGCCAGCAGCTTGGTGAGGAGCGCCGGCACTGAAGCTTTCTTT.

This chain joins TRBV19 and TRBJ1-5; 7 bases align to TRBD1. V lost 6 bases and J lost 3; bases outside the gene matches: 8. The CDR3 extends over 15 amino acids. Looked up from germline, CDR1 is LNHDA and CDR2 is SQIVND (reference sequence). The DNA of the CDR3 is TGTGCCAGTAGAGAACAGGACAGGCTCAATCAGCCCCAGCATTTT. This gives the protein CASREQDRLNQPQHF. Looking up the rest from reference TRBV19 and TRBJ1-5 gives the full variable domain: DGGITQSPKYLFRKEGQNVTLSCEQNLNHDAMYWYRQDPGQGLRLIYYSQIVNDFQKGDIAEGYSVSREKKESFPLTVTSAQKNPTAFYLCASREQDRLNQPQHFGDGTRLSIL.

This clone was seen just once. The V and J genes are TRBV19 and TRBJ2-3; D perhaps matches TRBD2 (5 bases). The CDR3 is made up of 15 amino acids. The germline V gene has CDR1 LNHDA and CDR2 SQIVND (reference sequence). Between the trimmed V and J ends, which lost 10 bases and 1 base, there was a span of 18 bases. The CDR3 sequence is CANSPRAIGTDTQYF. For the CDR3, the DNA is TGTGCCAATTCACCGAGGGCGATCGGCACAGATACGCAGTATTTT.

This clone was picked up one time. V is TRBV11-2 and J is TRBJ2-1; 12 bases align to TRBD2. This CDR3 spans 15 amino acids. CDR1 and CDR2 (germline): SGHAT, FQNNGV. After removal of 4 bases from V and 4 bases from J, the junction contained 2 bases not matched to a gene. CDR3 protein: CASSSTSGGYNEQFF. The DNA for the CDR3 is TGTGCCAGCAGCTCGACTAGCGGGGGATACAATGAGCAGTTCTTC.

The rearrangement joins TRBV7-2 to TRBJ1-1; 10 bases are shared with TRBD1. Per germline, CDR1 SGHTA and CDR2 FQGNSA. With 1 base clipped from V and 7 bases from J, the junction kept 6 bases outside the gene matches. This CDR3 contains 15 residues. DNA for the CDR3: TGTGCCAGCAGCTTAGTGCAAGGACAGGGGGGTGAAGCTTTCTTT. It encodes CASSLVQGQGGEAFF.

Written as DNA, the CDR3 is TGTGCCAGCAGCCGAGCGAGGGGGCTACAAGAGACCCAGTACTTC. Amino acids: CASSRARGLQETQYF. The chain has TRBV5-4 and TRBJ2-5; 7 bases line up with TRBD1. With V trimmed by 4 bases and J by 2 bases, 8 bases remained unmatched. Germline V gene lookup returns CDR1 SGHNT and CDR2 YYREEE (reference sequence). The CDR3 has 15 amino acids.

The V gene is TRBV30, the J gene TRBJ1-1; D gene ambiguous. The CDR3 spans 13 residues. The V gene lost 3 bases and the J gene lost 0 bases, with 8 bases spanning the gap. The germline gives CDR1 GTSNPN, CDR2 SVGIG (reference sequence). The CDR3 spells CAWRWAMNTEAFF. The CDR3 coding sequence is TGTGCCTGGAGGTGGGCTATGAACACTGAAGCTTTCTTT.

This chain connects TRBV5-8 to TRBJ2-5, with 8 bases lining up with TRBD1. Germline-derived CDR1 and CDR2 are SGHTS and YDEGEE. This CDR3 contains 16 residues. The V segment lost 1 base and the J segment 5 bases; nucleotides outside the gene matches: 10. CDR3: CASSLSGRGRRETQYF. CDR3 DNA sequence: TGTGCCAGCAGCTTGTCCGGCAGGGGGCGCAGGGAGACCCAGTACTTC.

CDR3 DNA sequence: TGCGCCAGCAGCTTGGGGGCAGGGGGCGGTGAAAAACTGTTTTTT. Translation: CASSLGAGGGEKLFF. The chain combines TRBV5-1 with TRBJ1-4; TRBD1 agrees at 8 bases. This CDR3 has 15 amino acids. V shed 0 bases and J 7 bases; nucleotides not matched to a gene: 5. Germline CDR1 is SGHRS and CDR2 is YFSETQ.

The chain combines TRBV7-2 with TRBJ1-2, with 12 bases fitting TRBD1. After removal of 3 bases from V and 8 bases from J, the junction contained 7 bases not matched to a gene. The CDR3 is 15 amino acids. CDR1 is SGHTA, CDR2 FQGNSA, per germline. The CDR3 loop reads CASSFGDRGRFGYTF. The CDR3 nucleotides are TGTGCCAGCAGCTTCGGGGACAGGGGGCGATTCGGCTACACCTTC. The full variable domain, with the rest looked up from reference TRBV7-2 and TRBJ1-2, is GAGVSQSPSNKVTEKGKDVELRCDPISGHTALYWYRQSLGQGLEFLIYFQGNSAPDKSGLPSDRFSAERTGGSVSTLTIQRTQQEDSAVYLCASSFGDRGRFGYTFGSGTRLTVV.

The chain employs TRBV5-1 and TRBJ2-5; 11 positions match TRBD2. J lost 3 bases, V lost 2 bases, and 3 bases had no gene match. Germline V lookup: CDR1 SGHRS, CDR2 YFSETQ. The CDR3 is made up of 15 amino acids. CDR3 region: CASSFLAGGEETQYF. The CDR3 nucleotides read TGCGCCAGCAGCTTTCTAGCGGGGGGAGAAGAGACCCAGTACTTC.

DNA for the CDR3: TGTGCCAGATCCCTGCCAACGGGAGGGGAGACTGAAGCTTTCTTT. Encoded protein: CARSLPTGGETEAFF. The rearrangement links TRBV5-3 to TRBJ1-1, with TRBD1 as a possible D gene (5 bases). TRBV5-3 is flagged as an ORF with uncertain function. This CDR3 is 15 amino acids long. With 7 bases removed from V and 5 bases from J, the gap between germline ends came to 21 bases.

Concerning this clone itself: The sample has other DNA sequences that encode this CDR3 too. The V gene is TRBV2, the J gene TRBJ1-2; unclear D gene. This CDR3 has 13 amino acids. CDR1 SNHLY and CDR2 FYNNEI come from the germline V gene. The ends were cut back, 6 bases at V and 0 bases at J, with 8 bases in the middle. The CDR3 spells CASSPDSNYGYTF. For the CDR3, the DNA is TGTGCCAGCAGCCCGGACTCTAACTATGGCTACACCTTC.

The V call is TRBV5-1, the J call TRBJ2-3, with D possibly matching TRBD2 (5 bases). This CDR3 spans 16 amino acids. Looked up from germline, CDR1 is SGHRS and CDR2 is YFSETQ. With 0 bases removed from V and 1 base from J, the gap between germline ends came to 12 bases. DNA of the CDR3: TGCGCCAGCAGCTTGGCGCCAACCGGGGGCACAGATACGCAGTATTTT. Translated, it gives CASSLAPTGGTDTQYF.

This clone was picked up many times. This rearrangement joins TRBV7-8 to TRBJ1-2; 7 nucleotides match TRBD1. Germline V gene data show CDR1 as SGHVS and CDR2 as FQNEAQ. The CDR3 has 18 residues. V was clipped by 0 bases and J by 1 base; unmatched bases: 11. CDR3 nucleotides: TGTGCCAGCAGCTTAGCGCTCAGACAGGGTATTAATAACTATGGCTACACCTTC. Translation gives CASSLALRQGINNYGYTF. The variable domain in full, with the rest retrieved from reference TRBV7-8 and TRBJ1-2, is GAGVSQSPRYKVAKRGQDVALRCDPISGHVSLFWYQQALGQGPEFLTYFQNEAQLDKSGLPSDRFFAERPEGSVSTLKIQRTQQEDSAVYLCASSLALRQGINNYGYTFGSGTRLTVV.

The V gene is TRBV18, the J gene TRBJ1-1, with D possibly being TRBD1 (5 bases). The V end lost 4 bases, the J end lost 4 bases, and 16 bases lay between the germline ends. Per germline, CDR1 KGHSH and CDR2 LQKENI. There are 15 residues in the CDR3. Here the CDR3 DNA reads TGTGCCAGCTCACGGGGGACGGGGGGGTTCACTGAAGCTTTCTTT. This sequence encodes CASSRGTGGFTEAFF.

The chain is built from TRBV15 and TRBJ1-4, with 8 bases lining up with TRBD1. From germline, CDR1 is LNHNV and CDR2 YYDKDF (reference sequence). This CDR3 is built from 15 residues. V lost 4 bases to trimming and J lost 5 bases; unmatched junction nucleotides: 6. Here the CDR3 DNA reads TGTGCCACCAGCATGAGGGACAGGTCAAATGAAAAACTGTTTTTT. As protein: CATSMRDRSNEKLFF.

V usage is TRBV19 and J usage is TRBJ1-5; weak D call: TRBD1 (5 bases). CDR1 LNHDA and CDR2 SQIVND come from the germline V gene (reference sequence). The CDR3 spans 16 residues. V shed 7 bases and J shed 4 bases, with 20 bases lying between them. Here the CDR3 DNA reads TGTGCCAGTACCCCTCTGTCGTCAAGGGGTAATCAGCCCCAGCATTTT. The encoded protein is CASTPLSSRGNQPQHF.

The CDR3 bases are TGTGCCAGCAGCTTAGGAGGGTTTGCGGCTTTCTTT. It yields the protein CASSLGGFAAFF. This chain joins TRBV7-2 and TRBJ1-1, with D unresolved. Trimming removed 1 base at V and 11 bases at J, with 11 bases between. CDR3 length: 12 amino acids. Germline V gene data show CDR1 as SGHTA and CDR2 as FQGNSA.